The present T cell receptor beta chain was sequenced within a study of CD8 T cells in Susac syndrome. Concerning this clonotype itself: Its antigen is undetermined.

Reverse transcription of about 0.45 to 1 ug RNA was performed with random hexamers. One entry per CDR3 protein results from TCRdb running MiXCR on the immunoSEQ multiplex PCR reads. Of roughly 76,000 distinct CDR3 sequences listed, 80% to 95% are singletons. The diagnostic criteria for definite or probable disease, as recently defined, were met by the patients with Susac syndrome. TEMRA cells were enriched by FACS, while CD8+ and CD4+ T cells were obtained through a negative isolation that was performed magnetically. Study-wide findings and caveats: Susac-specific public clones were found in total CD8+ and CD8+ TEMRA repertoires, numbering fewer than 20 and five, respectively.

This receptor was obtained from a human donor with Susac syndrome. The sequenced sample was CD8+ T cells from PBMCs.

CDR3: CASSEMGIGNEQFF. The CDR3 DNA follows: TGTGCCAGCAGTGAAATGGGGATAGGGAATGAGCAGTTCTTC. The chain links TRBV6-1 to TRBJ2-1; D is undetermined. Trimming pared 2 bases from V and 7 bases from J, leaving 12 bases between. The V gene's germline CDR1 is MNHNS and CDR2 SASEGT. The CDR3 has 14 amino acids.